The source of this TCR beta chain is a study of beta chain features in type 1 diabetes. Study outcomes and limitations: A pattern of fewer insertions and more deletions at VDJ junctions was seen in type 1 diabetes patients. All four CD4+ subsets of Type 1 diabetes patients contained TCRB CDR3s that were moderately but significantly shorter.

This clone occurred a few times. As yet, its antigen is unknown. Purity exceeding 95% was reached by all sorted populations. Reverse transcribing all isolated RNA meant expressed TCRB transcripts were sequenced. The repertoire was sequenced with immunoSEQ multiplex PCR; TCRdb's copy has only in-frame clones and lacks some. Among over 300,000 clones listed, roughly a tenth were seen once. The CDR3 covers 15 residues. Per germline, CDR1 MNHEY and CDR2 SVGAGI. The ends lost 6 bases at V and 7 bases at J; junction bases unmatched: 13. The receptor's source is a man younger than 40 with type 1 diabetes. This chain links TRBV6-5 with TRBJ1-2, with 8 bases identical to TRBD1. Material for sequencing was central memory CD4+ T cells from blood. This CDR3 is CASRPATGAFSGYTF. Written as DNA, the CDR3 is TGTGCCAGCAGACCGGCGACAGGGGCCTTTAGTGGCTACACCTTC.